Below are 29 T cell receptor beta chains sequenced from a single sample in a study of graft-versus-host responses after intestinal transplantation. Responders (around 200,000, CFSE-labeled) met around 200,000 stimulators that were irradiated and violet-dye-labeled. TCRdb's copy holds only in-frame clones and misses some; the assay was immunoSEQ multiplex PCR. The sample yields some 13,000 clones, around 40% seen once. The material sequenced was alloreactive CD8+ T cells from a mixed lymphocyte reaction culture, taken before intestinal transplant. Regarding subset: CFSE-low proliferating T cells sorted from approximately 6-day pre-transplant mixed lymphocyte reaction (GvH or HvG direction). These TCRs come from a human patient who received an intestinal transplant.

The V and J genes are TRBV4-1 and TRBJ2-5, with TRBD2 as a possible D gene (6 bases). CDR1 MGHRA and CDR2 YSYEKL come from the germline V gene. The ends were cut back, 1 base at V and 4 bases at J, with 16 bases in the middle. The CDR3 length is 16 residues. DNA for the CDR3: TGCGCCAGCAGCCAAGCACCGGGACTGGAGAGAGAGACCCAGTACTTC. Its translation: CASSQAPGLERETQYF.

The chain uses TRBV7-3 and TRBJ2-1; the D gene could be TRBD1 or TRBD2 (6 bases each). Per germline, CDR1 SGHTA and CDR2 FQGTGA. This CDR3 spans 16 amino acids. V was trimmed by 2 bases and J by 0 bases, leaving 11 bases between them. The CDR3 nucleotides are TGTGCCAGCAGCTTACACGGGGGCAGCTCCTACAATGAGCAGTTCTTC. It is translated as CASSLHGGSSYNEQFF.

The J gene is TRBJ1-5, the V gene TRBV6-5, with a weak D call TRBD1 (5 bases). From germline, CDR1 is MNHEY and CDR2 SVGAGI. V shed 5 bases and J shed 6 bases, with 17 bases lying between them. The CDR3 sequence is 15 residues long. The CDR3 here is CASSPSGGGIQPQHF. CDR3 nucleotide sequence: TGTGCCAGCAGTCCTTCGGGGGGAGGGATTCAGCCCCAGCATTTT.

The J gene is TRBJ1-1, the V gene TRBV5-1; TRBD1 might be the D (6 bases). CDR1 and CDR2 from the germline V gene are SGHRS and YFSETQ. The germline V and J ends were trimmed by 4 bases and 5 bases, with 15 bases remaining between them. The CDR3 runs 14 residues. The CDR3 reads CASSPSRGETEAFF. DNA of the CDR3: TGCGCCAGCAGCCCTTCCAGGGGAGAGACTGAAGCTTTCTTT.

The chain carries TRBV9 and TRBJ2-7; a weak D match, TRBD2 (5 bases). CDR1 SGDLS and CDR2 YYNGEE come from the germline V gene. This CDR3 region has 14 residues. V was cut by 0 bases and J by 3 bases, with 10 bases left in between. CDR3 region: CASSVDGGGYEQYF. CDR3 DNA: TGTGCCAGCAGCGTAGATGGAGGAGGCTACGAGCAGTACTTC.

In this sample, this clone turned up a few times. CDR3 bases: TGTGCCAGCAGCCAAGGCGGCGGCTCCTACGAGCAGTACTTC. Residues: CASSQGGGSYEQYF. V is TRBV4-2 and J is TRBJ2-7, with D hard to call. V lost 1 base to trimming and J lost 0 bases, with 7 bases between them. The CDR3 has 14 residues. Germline V gene sequence: CDR1 LGHNA, CDR2 YNFKEQ.

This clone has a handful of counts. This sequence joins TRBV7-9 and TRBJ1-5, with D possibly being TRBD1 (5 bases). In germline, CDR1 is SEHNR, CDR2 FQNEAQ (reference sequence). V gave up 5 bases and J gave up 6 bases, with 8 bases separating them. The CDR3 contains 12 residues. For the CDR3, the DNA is TGTGCCAGCAGCGCAGGGCCTCAGCCCCAGCATTTT. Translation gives CASSAGPQPQHF.

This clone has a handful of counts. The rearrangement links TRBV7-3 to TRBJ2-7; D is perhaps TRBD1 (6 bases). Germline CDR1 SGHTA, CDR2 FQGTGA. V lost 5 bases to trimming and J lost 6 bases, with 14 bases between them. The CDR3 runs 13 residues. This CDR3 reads CASSPGTSSEQYF. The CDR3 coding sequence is TGTGCCAGCAGCCCGGGGACATCCAGCGAGCAGTACTTC.

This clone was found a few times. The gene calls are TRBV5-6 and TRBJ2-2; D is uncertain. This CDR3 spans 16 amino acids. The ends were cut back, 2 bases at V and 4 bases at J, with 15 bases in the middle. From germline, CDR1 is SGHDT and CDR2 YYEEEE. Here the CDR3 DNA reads TGTGCCAGCAGCTTTTGGACCTCCTACTCCACCGGGGAGCTGTTTTTT. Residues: CASSFWTSYSTGELFF.

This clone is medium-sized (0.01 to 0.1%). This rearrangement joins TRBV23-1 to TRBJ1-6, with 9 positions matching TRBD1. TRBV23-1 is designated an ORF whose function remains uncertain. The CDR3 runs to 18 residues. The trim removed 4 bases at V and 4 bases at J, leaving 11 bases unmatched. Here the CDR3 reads CASSLIDTGGAYNSPLHF. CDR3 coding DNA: TGCGCCAGCAGTCTCATCGATACAGGGGGCGCTTATAATTCACCCCTCCACTTT.

In nucleotides, the CDR3 is TGTGCCAGTACCAGGAGGCAGGGAGGGCCCTATGGCTACACCTTC. Protein: CASTRRQGGPYGYTF. The chain is built from TRBV19 and TRBJ1-2, with D tentatively TRBD1 (5 bases). The CDR3 sequence is 15 residues long. V was clipped by 7 bases and J by 4 bases, with 19 bases between them. CDR1 is LNHDA, CDR2 SQIVND, per germline (reference sequence).

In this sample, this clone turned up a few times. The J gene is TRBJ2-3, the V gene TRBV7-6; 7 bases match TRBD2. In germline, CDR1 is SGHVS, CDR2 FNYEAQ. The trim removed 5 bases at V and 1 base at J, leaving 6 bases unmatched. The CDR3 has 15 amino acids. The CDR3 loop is CASSVTSVGTDTQYF. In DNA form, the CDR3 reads TGTGCCAGCAGCGTAACTAGCGTGGGCACAGATACGCAGTATTTT.

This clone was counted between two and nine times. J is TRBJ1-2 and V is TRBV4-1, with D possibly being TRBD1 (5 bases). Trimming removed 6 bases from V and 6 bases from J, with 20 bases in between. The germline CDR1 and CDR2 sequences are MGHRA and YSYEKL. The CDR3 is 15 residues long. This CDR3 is CASSSRPGLWDGYTF. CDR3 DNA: TGCGCCAGCAGTTCCAGACCGGGACTCTGGGATGGCTACACCTTC.

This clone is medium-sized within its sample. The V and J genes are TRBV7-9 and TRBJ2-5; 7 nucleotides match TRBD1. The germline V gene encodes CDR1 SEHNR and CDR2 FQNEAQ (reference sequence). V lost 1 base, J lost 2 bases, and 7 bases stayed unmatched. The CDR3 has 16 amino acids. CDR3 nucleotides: TGTGCCAGCAGCTTAGATTGGGGACAGTGGCAAGAGACCCAGTACTTC. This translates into CASSLDWGQWQETQYF.

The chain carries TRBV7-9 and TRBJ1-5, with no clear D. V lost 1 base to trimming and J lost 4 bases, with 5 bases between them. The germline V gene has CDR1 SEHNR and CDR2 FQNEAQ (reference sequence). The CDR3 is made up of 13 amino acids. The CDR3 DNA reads TGTGCCAGCAGCTTAGGGGCAAATCAGCCCCAGCATTTT. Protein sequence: CASSLGANQPQHF.

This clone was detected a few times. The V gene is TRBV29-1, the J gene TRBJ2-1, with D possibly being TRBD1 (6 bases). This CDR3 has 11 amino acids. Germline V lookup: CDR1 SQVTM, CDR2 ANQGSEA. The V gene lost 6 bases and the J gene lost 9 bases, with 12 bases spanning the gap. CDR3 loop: CSVETQGEQFF. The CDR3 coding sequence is TGCAGCGTGGAGACACAGGGTGAGCAGTTCTTC.

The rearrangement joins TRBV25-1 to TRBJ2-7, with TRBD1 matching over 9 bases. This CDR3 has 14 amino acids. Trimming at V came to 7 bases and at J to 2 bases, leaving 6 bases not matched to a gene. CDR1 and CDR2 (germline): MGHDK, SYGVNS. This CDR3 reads CASTGRDRAYEQYF. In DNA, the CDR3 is TGTGCCAGCACCGGGCGGGACAGGGCCTACGAGCAGTACTTC.

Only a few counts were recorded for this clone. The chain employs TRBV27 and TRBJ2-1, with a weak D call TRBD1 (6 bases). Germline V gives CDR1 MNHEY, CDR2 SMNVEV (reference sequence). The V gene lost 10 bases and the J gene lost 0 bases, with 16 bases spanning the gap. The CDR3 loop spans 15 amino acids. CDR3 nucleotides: TGTGCCACCTCGACAGGTCTAAGCTCCTACAATGAGCAGTTCTTC. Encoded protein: CATSTGLSSYNEQFF.

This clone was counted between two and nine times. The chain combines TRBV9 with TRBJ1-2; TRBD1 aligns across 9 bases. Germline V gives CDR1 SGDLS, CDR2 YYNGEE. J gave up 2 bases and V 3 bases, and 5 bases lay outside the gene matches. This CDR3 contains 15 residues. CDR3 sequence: CASSDGTGWNYGYTF. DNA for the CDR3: TGTGCCAGCAGCGACGGGACAGGGTGGAACTATGGCTACACCTTC.

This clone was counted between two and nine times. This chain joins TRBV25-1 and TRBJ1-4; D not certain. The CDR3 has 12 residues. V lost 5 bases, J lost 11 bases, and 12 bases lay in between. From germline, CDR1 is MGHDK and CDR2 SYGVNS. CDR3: CASSLQRDKLFF. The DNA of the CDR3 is TGTGCCAGCAGTCTCCAAAGGGATAAACTGTTTTTT. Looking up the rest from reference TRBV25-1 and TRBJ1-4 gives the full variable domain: EADIYQTPRYLVIGTGKKITLECSQTMGHDKMYWYQQDPGMELHLIHYSYGVNSTEKGDLSSESTVSRIRTEHFPLTLESARPSHTSQYLCASSLQRDKLFFGSGTQLSVL.

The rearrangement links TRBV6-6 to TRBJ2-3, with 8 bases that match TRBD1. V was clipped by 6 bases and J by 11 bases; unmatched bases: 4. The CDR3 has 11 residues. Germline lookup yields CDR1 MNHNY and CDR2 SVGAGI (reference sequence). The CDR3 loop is CASSRTGRQYF. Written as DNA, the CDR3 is TGTGCCAGCAGCCGGACAGGGCGGCAGTATTTT.

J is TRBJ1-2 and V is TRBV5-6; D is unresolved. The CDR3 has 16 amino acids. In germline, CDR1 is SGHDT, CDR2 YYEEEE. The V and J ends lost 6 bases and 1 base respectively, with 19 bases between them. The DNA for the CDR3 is TGTGCCAGCACCAAATCGGAGGGCGTCTTTAACTATGGCTACACCTTC. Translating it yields CASTKSEGVFNYGYTF.

CDR3 residues: CASSYGGADTQYF. The CDR3 nucleotides read TGTGCCAGCAGTTACGGGGGGGCAGATACGCAGTATTTT. This chain joins TRBV6-5 and TRBJ2-3; 7 bases map to TRBD2. Trimming took 2 bases from V and 4 from J; bases not matched to a gene: 0. From germline, CDR1 is MNHEY and CDR2 SVGAGI. CDR3 length: 13 amino acids.

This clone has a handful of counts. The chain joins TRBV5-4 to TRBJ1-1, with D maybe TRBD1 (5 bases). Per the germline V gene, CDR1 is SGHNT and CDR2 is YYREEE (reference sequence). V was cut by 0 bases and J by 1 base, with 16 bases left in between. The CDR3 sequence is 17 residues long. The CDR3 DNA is TGTGCCAGCAGCTTGGGAGGGGTCAGCAGATCGAACACTGAAGCTTTCTTT. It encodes CASSLGGVSRSNTEAFF.

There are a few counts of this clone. CDR3 in DNA: TGTGCCACCAGCACAAGACTAGTCTGGGACATTCAGTACTTC. Translated, it gives CATSTRLVWDIQYF. J is TRBJ2-4 and V is TRBV15; D is possibly TRBD2 (6 bases). The CDR3 spans 14 residues. The germline gives CDR1 LNHNV, CDR2 YYDKDF (reference sequence). The V end was cut by 4 bases, the J end by 8 bases, with 15 bases between. The full variable domain, rest sourced from reference TRBV15 and TRBJ2-4, is DAMVIQNPRYQVTQFGKPVTLSCSQTLNHNVMYWYQQKSSQAPKLLFHYYDKDFNNEADTPDNFQSRRPNTSFCFLDIRSPGLGDTAMYLCATSTRLVWDIQYFGAGTRLSVL.

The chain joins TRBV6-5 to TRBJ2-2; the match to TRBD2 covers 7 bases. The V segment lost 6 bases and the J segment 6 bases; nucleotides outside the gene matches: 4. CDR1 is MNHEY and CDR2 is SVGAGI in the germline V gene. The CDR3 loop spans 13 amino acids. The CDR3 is CASRFTSAGELFF. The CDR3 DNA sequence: TGTGCCAGCAGGTTTACTAGCGCCGGGGAGCTGTTTTTT.

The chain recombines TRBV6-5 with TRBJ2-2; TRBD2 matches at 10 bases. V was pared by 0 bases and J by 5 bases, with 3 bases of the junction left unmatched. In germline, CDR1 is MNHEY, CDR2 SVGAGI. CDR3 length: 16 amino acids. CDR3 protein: CASSYSSGGETGELFF. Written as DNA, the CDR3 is TGTGCCAGCAGTTACTCGAGCGGGGGGGAAACCGGGGAGCTGTTTTTT.

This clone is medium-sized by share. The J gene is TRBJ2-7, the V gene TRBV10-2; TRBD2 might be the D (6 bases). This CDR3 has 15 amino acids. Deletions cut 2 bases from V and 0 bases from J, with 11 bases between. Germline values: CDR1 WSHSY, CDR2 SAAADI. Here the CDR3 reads CASSEVLASSYEQYF. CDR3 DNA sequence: TGCGCCAGCAGTGAGGTACTAGCCAGCTCCTACGAGCAGTACTTC.

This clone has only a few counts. CDR3 coding DNA: TGTGCCAGCAGCTTAGAGGGACGTACCGGGGAGCTGTTTTTT. Amino acid sequence: CASSLEGRTGELFF. The chain is built from TRBV7-9 and TRBJ2-2; D possibly matches TRBD1 or TRBD2 (5 bases each). Per the germline V gene, CDR1 is SEHNR and CDR2 is FQNEAQ (reference sequence). Trimming cost V 1 base and J 5 bases, with 8 bases left between them. This CDR3 region has 14 residues.